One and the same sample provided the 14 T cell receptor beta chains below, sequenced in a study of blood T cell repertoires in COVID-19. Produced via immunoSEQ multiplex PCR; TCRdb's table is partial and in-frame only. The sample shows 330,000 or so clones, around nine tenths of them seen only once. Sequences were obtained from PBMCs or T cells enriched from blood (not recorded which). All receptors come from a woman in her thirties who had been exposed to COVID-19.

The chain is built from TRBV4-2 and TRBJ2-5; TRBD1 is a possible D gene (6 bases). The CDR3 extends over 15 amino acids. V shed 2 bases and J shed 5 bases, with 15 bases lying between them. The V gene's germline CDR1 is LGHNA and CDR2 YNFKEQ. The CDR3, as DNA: TGTGCCAGCAGCCAATTACAGGGCGAGGATGAGACCCAGTACTTC. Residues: CASSQLQGEDETQYF.

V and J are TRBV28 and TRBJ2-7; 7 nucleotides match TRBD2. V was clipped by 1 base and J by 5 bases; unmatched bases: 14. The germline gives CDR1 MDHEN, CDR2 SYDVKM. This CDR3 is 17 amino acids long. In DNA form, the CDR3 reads TGTGCCAGCAGTTTATCACAGAGACTAGCAGGAGCACACGAGCAGTACTTC. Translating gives CASSLSQRLAGAHEQYF.

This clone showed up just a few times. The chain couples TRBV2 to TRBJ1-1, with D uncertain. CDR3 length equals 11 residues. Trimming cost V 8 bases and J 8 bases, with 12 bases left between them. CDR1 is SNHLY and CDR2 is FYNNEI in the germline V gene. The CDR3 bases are TGTGCCAGCTGGCGGACGGGGGAAGCTTTCTTT. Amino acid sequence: CASWRTGEAFF.

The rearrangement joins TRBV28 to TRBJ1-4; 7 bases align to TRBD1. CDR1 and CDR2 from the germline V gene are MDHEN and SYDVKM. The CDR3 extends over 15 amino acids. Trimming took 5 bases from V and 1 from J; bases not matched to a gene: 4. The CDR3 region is CASSGRQGTNEKLFF. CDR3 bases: TGTGCCAGCAGTGGGAGACAGGGAACTAATGAAAAACTGTTTTTT.

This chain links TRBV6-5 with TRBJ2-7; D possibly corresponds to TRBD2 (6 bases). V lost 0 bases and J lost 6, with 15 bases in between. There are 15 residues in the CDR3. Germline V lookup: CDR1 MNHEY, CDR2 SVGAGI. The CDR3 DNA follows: TGTGCCAGCAGTTACTCCCGGCGGGGTGGTAGCGAGCAGTACTTC. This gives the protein CASSYSRRGGSEQYF.

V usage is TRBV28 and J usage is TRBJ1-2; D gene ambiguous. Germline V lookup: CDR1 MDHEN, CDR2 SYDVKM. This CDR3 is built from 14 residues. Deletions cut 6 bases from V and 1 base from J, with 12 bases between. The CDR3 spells CASSLYGVNYGYTF. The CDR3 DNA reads TGTGCCAGCAGCCTGTACGGGGTTAACTATGGCTACACCTTC.

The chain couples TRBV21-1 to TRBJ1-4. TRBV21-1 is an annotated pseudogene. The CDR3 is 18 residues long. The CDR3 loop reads CASSTLRSNGATNEKLFF. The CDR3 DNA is TGTGCCAGCAGCACCCTAAGGTCGAACGGAGCAACTAATGAAAAACTGTTTTTT.

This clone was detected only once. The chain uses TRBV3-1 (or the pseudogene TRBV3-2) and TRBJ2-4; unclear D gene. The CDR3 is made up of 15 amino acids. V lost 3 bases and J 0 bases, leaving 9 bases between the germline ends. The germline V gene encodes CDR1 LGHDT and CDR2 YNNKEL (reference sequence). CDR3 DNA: TGTGCCAGCAGCCACTCGGTAATAGCCAAAAACATTCAGTACTTC. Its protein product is CASSHSVIAKNIQYF.

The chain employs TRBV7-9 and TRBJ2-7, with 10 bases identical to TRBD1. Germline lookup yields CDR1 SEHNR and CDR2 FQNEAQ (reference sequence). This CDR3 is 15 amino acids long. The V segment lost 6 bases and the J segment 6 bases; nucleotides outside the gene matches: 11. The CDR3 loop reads CASRHLGQGVSEQYF. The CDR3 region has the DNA TGTGCCAGCAGACACCTAGGACAGGGGGTAAGCGAGCAGTACTTC.

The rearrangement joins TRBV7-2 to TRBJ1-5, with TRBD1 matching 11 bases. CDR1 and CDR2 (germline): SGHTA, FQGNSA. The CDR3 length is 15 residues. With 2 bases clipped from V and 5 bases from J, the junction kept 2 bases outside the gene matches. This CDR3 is CASSLRTGGDQPQHF. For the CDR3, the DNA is TGTGCCAGCAGCTTAAGGACAGGGGGCGATCAGCCCCAGCATTTT.

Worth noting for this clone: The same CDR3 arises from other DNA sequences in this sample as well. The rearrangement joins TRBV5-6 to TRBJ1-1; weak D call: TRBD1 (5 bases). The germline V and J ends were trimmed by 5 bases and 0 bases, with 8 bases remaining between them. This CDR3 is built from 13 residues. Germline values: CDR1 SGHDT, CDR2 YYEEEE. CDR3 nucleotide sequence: TGTGCCAGCAGTTTGACAGTGAACACTGAAGCTTTCTTT. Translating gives CASSLTVNTEAFF.

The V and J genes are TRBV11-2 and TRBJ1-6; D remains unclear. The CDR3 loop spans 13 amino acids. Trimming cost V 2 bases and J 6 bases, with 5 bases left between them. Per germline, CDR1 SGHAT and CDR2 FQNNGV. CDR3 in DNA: TGTGCCAGCAGCTTACGGGTTAATTCACCCCTCCACTTT. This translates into CASSLRVNSPLHF.

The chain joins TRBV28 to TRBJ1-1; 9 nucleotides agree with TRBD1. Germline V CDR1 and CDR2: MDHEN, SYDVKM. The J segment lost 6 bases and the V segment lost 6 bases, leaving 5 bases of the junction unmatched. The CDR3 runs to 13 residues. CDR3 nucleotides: TGTGCCAGCAGGGTTGACAGGGGGTCTGAAGCTTTCTTT. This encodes CASRVDRGSEAFF.

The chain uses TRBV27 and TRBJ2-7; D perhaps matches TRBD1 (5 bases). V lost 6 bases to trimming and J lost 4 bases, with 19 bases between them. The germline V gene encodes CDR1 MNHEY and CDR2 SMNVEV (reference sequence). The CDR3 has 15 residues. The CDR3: CASSQGSASLYEQYF. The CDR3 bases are TGTGCCAGCAGCCAGGGTTCCGCCAGTCTATACGAGCAGTACTTC.